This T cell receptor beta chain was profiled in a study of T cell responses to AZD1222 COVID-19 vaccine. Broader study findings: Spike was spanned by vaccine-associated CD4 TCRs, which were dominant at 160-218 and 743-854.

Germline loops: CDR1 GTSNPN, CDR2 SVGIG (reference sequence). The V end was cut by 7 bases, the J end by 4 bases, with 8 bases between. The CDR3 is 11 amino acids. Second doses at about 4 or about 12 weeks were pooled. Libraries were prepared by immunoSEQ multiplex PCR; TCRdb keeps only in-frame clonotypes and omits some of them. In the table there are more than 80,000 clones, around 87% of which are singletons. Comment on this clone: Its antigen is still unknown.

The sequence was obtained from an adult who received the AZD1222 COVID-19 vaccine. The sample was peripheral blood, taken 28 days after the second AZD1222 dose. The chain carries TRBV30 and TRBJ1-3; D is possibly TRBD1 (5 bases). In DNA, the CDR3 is TGTGCCTCCGGGGGGGGAAACACCATATATTTT. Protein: CASGGGNTIYF. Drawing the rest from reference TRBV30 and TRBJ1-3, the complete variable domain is SQTIHQWPATLVQPVGSPLSLECTVEGTSNPNLYWYRQAAGRGLQLLFYSVGIGQISSEVPQNLSASRPQDRQFILSSKKLLLSDSGFYLCASGGGNTIYFGEGSWLTVV.